The 12 T cell receptor beta chains below all came from one sample that was sequenced in a study of human T cells and chemical hapten exposure (dated by TCRdb to the early 2020s). The time point label on this specimen signifies: patch test 3, about 24 weeks after DPC sensitization. Reading the label with the study, this specimen's treatment or condition is: therapeutic diphenylcyclopropenone sensitization with weekly scalp DPC. Libraries were constructed by RACE. The sequencing machine was a NextSeq 500. TCRdb's own reprocessing of the public reads used fastp at Q25 and MiXCR and kept productive beta chains. CDR3 protein duplicates are merged, each entry listing the most common genes and DNA. In all, the sample holds 150,000 to 200,000 distinct CDR3 sequences, and about 25% of those were seen once. The leading ten clones occupy approximately 2.3% of the sample. This specimen was whole blood, taken in connection with sensitization to the hapten diphenylcyclopropenone (DPC). Receptors were obtained from a woman aged 35 to 49 with alopecia areata. Some clones in this sample may be carry-over from other donors' samples.

V gene TRBV2 combines with J gene TRBJ2-3; D is unresolved. The V gene's germline CDR1 is SNHLY and CDR2 FYNNEI. The CDR3 length is 14 residues. V was cut by 0 bases and J by 0 bases, with 4 bases left in between. CDR3 nucleotide sequence: TGTGCCAGCAGTGAAGCAGGCAGCACAGATACGCAGTATTTT. The encoded protein is CASSEAGSTDTQYF.

V gene TRBV7-2 combines with J gene TRBJ2-1; no clear D. CDR1 and CDR2 from the germline V gene are SGHTA and FQGNSA. The CDR3 runs to 11 residues. Trimming took 1 base from V and 12 from J, leaving 7 bases between them. This CDR3 is CASSLGFSQFF. Written as DNA, the CDR3 is TGTGCCAGCAGCTTAGGGTTCTCGCAGTTCTTC.

The rearrangement links TRBV27 to TRBJ2-7; D is ambiguous. Germline V gene data show CDR1 as MNHEY and CDR2 as SMNVEV (reference sequence). Trimming removed 5 bases from V and 5 bases from J, with 4 bases in between. The CDR3 sequence is 10 residues long. CDR3 sequence: CASSPHEQYF. The DNA of the CDR3 is TGTGCCAGCAGTCCCCACGAGCAGTACTTC.

This clonotype was picked up many times. This chain links TRBV7-2 with TRBJ1-2, with a tentative D call TRBD1 (6 bases). V was cut by 7 bases and J by 3 bases, with 18 bases left in between. Per the germline V gene, CDR1 is SGHTA and CDR2 is FQGNSA. The CDR3 consists of 15 residues. CDR3 DNA: TGTGCCAGCACCGTAGGAGGGGGACGGTACTATGGCTACACCTTC. It is translated as CASTVGGGRYYGYTF.

This clonotype has just one count. The chain employs TRBV2 and TRBJ2-7; TRBD2 might be the D (5 bases). Trimming left V 8 bases short and J 7 bases short, with 18 bases between. This CDR3 region has 13 residues. Looked up from germline, CDR1 is SNHLY and CDR2 is FYNNEI. In nucleotides, the CDR3 is TGTGCCAGCTGTCACGGTAGCTCGGGGGAGCAGTACTTC. Translation gives CASCHGSSGEQYF.

The chain employs TRBV29-1 and TRBJ2-3; D call uncertain. This CDR3 has 12 amino acids. The V and J ends lost 7 bases and 2 bases respectively, with 10 bases between them. From germline, CDR1 is SQVTM and CDR2 ANQGSEA. This chain's CDR3 is CSGGRTTDTQYF. DNA for the CDR3: TGCAGCGGTGGCAGGACCACAGATACGCAGTATTTT.

This clonotype has more than one count but fewer than ten. V and J are TRBV28 and TRBJ2-1, with unresolved D. The CDR3 has 11 residues. Germline CDR1 reads MDHEN; CDR2 reads SYDVKM. V was cut by 6 bases and J by 12 bases, with 12 bases left in between. DNA of the CDR3: TGTGCCAGCAGCCTAGATGGGTGGCAGTTCTTC. This sequence encodes CASSLDGWQFF.

This clonotype appeared a few times. V gene TRBV2 combines with J gene TRBJ2-1, with D perhaps TRBD2 (5 bases). From germline, CDR1 is SNHLY and CDR2 FYNNEI. The V gene lost 4 bases and the J gene lost 7 bases, with 8 bases spanning the gap. The CDR3 totals 12 residues. The CDR3 bases are TGTGCCAGCAGTGGGTCGGGGAATGAGCAGTTCTTC. Its translation is CASSGSGNEQFF.

About this clonotype: With a much larger clone just one base away, this may be a read error. The chain links TRBV10-3 to TRBJ2-7; D might be TRBD2 (6 bases). Germline CDR1 reads ENHRY; CDR2 reads SYGVKD. The CDR3 runs 12 residues. V was pared by 0 bases and J by 12 bases, with 12 bases between. CDR3 loop: CAISESSGSRYF. DNA for the CDR3: TGTGCCATCAGTGAGTCAAGCGGGTCGCGGTACTTC.

V gene TRBV4-2 combines with J gene TRBJ2-1, with D possibly TRBD1 on 6 matching bases. Germline assignment: CDR1 LGHNA and CDR2 YNFKEQ. Trimming pared 2 bases from V and 5 bases from J, leaving 10 bases between. The CDR3 length is 14 residues. DNA of the CDR3: TGTGCCAGCAGCCAACCACAGGGAGACAATGAGCAGTTCTTC. Its protein is CASSQPQGDNEQFF.

There are many counts of this clonotype. The V call is TRBV6-2 or TRBV6-3, the J call TRBJ1-6; D is unclear. The CDR3 runs to 14 residues. Germline CDR1 and CDR2: MNHEY and SVGEGT. The V end was cut by 4 bases, the J end by 10 bases, with 14 bases between. For the CDR3, the DNA is TGTGCCAGCAGTTTCCCCGTCGGGGTATCACCCCTCCACTTT. Encoded protein: CASSFPVGVSPLHF.

Note on this clonotype: A much larger clone sits a single nucleotide away, making a read error possible. This is likely a read error, given that the CDR3 carries no conserved phenylalanine or tryptophan at its end. The chain has TRBV20-1 and TRBJ1-1, with a tentative D call TRBD1 (5 bases). CDR1 and CDR2 from the germline V gene are DFQATT and SNEGSKA (reference sequence). V was cut by 6 bases and J by 0 bases, with 11 bases left in between. This CDR3 region has 13 residues. The CDR3 loop is CSAPDTMNTEAFC. For the CDR3, the DNA is TGCAGTGCACCGGACACGATGAACACTGAAGCTTTCTGT.